A single sample is the source of the 10 T cell receptor beta chains below, sequenced in a study of OX40 agonist ivuxolimab in advanced cancers. Clones were sequenced by immunoSEQ multiplex PCR, and TCRdb holds only the in-frame ones, with some missing. The sample lists fewer than 40,000 clones, approximately 90% seen once, with around 35% in the top ten. This specimen was CD4+ or CD8+ T cells sorted from blood, taken in a trial of the OX40 agonist ivuxolimab. These receptor sequences come from an adult with an advanced solid tumor such as melanoma, head and neck, liver or kidney cancer.

The chain carries TRBV28 and TRBJ2-3, with TRBD2 matching 7 bases. Germline CDR1 MDHEN, CDR2 SYDVKM. The CDR3 covers 15 residues. The J segment lost 4 bases and the V segment lost 3 bases, leaving 7 bases of the junction unmatched. CDR3 bases: TGTGCCAGCAGTTTCACTCGGGAGGATCCAGATACGCAGTATTTT. Translation gives CASSFTREDPDTQYF.

The chain recombines TRBV27 with TRBJ1-6; D not resolved. V was shortened by 6 bases and J by 0 bases, with 9 bases between the two germline ends. Germline loops: CDR1 MNHEY, CDR2 SMNVEV (reference sequence). The CDR3 runs 15 residues. CDR3 nucleotide sequence: TGTGCCAGCAGAGTATCGAGCTCCTATAATTCACCCCTCCACTTT. Amino acid sequence: CASRVSSSYNSPLHF.

The chain joins TRBV19 to TRBJ2-7; 10 nucleotides line up with TRBD1. The germline V gene has CDR1 LNHDA and CDR2 SQIVND (reference sequence). V lost 8 bases and J lost 1; bases outside the gene matches: 2. The CDR3 extends over 13 amino acids. DNA for the CDR3: TGTGCCAGTGGACAGGGGGTATCCTACGAGCAGTACTTC. Amino acids: CASGQGVSYEQYF.

The J gene is TRBJ1-2, the V gene TRBV19; D is perhaps TRBD1 (5 bases). This CDR3 region has 16 residues. V was trimmed by 0 bases and J by 4 bases, leaving 15 bases between them. Germline CDR1 and CDR2: LNHDA and SQIVND (reference sequence). CDR3 nucleotides: TGTGCCAGTAGTATAGAAGGGACCCGAAACATCTATGGCTACACCTTC. Amino acids: CASSIEGTRNIYGYTF.

The J gene is TRBJ1-3, the V gene TRBV6-5; perhaps TRBD1 as D (5 bases). The CDR3 totals 15 residues. Trimming removed 8 bases from V and 0 bases from J, with 14 bases in between. The germline V gene encodes CDR1 MNHEY and CDR2 SVGAGI. The CDR3 is CASQETVLSGNTIYF. The DNA of the CDR3 is TGTGCCAGCCAAGAGACAGTCCTCTCTGGAAACACCATATATTTT.

The CDR3: CASSTERGRTDTQYF. CDR3 nucleotides: TGTGCCAGCAGTACGGAGCGGGGGCGCACAGATACGCAGTATTTT. The chain couples TRBV6-5 to TRBJ2-3; 8 nucleotides match TRBD2. From germline, CDR1 is MNHEY and CDR2 SVGAGI. This CDR3 is 15 amino acids long. The J segment lost 1 base and the V segment lost 5 bases, leaving 5 bases of the junction unmatched.

V and J are TRBV30 and TRBJ2-1; the match to TRBD2 covers 8 bases. Germline trimming cut 3 bases from V and 10 bases from J; bases unmatched to any gene: 5. In germline, CDR1 is GTSNPN, CDR2 SVGIG (reference sequence). This CDR3 has 12 residues. The CDR3 loop is CAWSGLAAEQFF. CDR3 sequence (DNA): TGTGCCTGGAGCGGACTAGCAGCCGAGCAGTTCTTC.

The rearrangement uses TRBV29-1 and TRBJ1-4; 7 bases map to TRBD1. The CDR3 spans 15 residues. J was trimmed by 4 bases and V by 0 bases; bases with no gene match: 5. The germline CDR1 and CDR2 sequences are SQVTM and ANQGSEA. CDR3 coding DNA: TGCAGCGTTGAAGATTGGACAGGAGTTAATGAAAAACTGTTTTTT. The encoded protein is CSVEDWTGVNEKLFF.

This chain joins TRBV12-2 and TRBJ2-1; the listed D gene, TRBD2, was not tested against the DNA. TRBV12-2 is labeled a pseudogene. The CDR3 has 15 amino acids. The CDR3 DNA follows: TGTGCAAGTCCCGACAATCGGGACTTAGACAATGAGCAGTTCTTC. It specifies CASPDNRDLDNEQFF.

The chain has TRBV27 and TRBJ2-3; no clear D. Germline loops: CDR1 MNHEY, CDR2 SMNVEV (reference sequence). Trimming stripped 1 base from V and 4 bases from J, with 6 bases between. This CDR3 has 13 amino acids. The CDR3 reads CASSLFSPDTQYF. The CDR3 bases are TGTGCCAGCAGTTTATTTTCCCCAGATACGCAGTATTTT.